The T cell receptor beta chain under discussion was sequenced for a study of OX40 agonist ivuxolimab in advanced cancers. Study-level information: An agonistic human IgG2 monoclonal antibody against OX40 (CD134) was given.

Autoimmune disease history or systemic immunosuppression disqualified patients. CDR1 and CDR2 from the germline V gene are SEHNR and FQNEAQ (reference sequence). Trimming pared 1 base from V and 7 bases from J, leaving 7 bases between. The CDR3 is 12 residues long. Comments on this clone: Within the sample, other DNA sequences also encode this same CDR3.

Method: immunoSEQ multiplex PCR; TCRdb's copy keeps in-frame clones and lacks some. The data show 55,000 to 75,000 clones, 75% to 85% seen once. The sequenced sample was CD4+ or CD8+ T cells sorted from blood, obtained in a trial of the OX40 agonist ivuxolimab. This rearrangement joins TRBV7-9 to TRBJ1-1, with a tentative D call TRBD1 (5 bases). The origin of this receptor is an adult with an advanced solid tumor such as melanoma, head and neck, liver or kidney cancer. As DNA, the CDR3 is TGTGCCAGCAGCTTAGGGAGGGGTGAAGCTTTCTTT. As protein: CASSLGRGEAFF.